The T cell receptor beta chain described here comes from a study of blood T cell repertoires in COVID-19. Study context: COVID-19 samples from acute and convalescent phases originated in the United States, Italy and Spain. T cells, B-cell-depleted T cells, or PBMCs supplied cDNA or gDNA.

This clone was counted between two and nine times. As originally analysed: Cell counts per sample came from amplifying reference gene primers. The assay was immunoSEQ multiplex PCR, and TCRdb's table has in-frame clones only and misses some. V and J calls and clone size are as listed in that table; D and trimming were resolved from the DNA. The sample has around 240,000 clones; 83% are singletons. This CDR3 is built from 14 residues. V shed 5 bases and J 0 bases; nucleotides not matched to a gene: 5. Looked up from germline, CDR1 is SQVTM and CDR2 is ANQGSEA. This TCR came from a woman between 45 and 60 years old with acute or convalescent COVID-19. This rearrangement joins TRBV29-1 to TRBJ1-1; 8 bases agree with TRBD1. Sequenced sample: peripheral blood. This CDR3 is CSVMTDRVNTEAFF. Written as DNA, the CDR3 is TGCAGCGTTATGACGGACAGGGTGAACACTGAAGCTTTCTTT.